This T cell receptor (beta chain) emerged from a study of cytomegalovirus exposure and HLA in healthy donors. Turning to the study itself: The study placed around 80% of its approximately 400 genotyped donors in the Caucasian-associated ancestry cluster.

Study findings and constraints: The study flagged roughly 150 TCR beta chains as cytomegalovirus-associated. Trimming of TCR beta V- and J-genes showed a link, identified in a later analysis, to a missense DCLRE1C variant.

Donors were nominally healthy when sampled, though unrecorded immune exposures were likely. Germline V gives CDR1 SGHNT, CDR2 YYREEE (reference sequence). The CDR3 spans 15 residues. J gave up 1 base and V 0 bases, and 3 bases lay outside the gene matches. With respect to this clone: Antigen unknown.

The PCR was carried out with 60 Vbeta primers and 13 Jbeta primers. The assay was immunoSEQ multiplex PCR, and TCRdb's table has in-frame clones only and misses some. The sample yields under 150,000 clones, over 60% seen once. The receptor comes from a human donor in good health. Sequences were obtained from PBMCs. The gene calls are TRBV5-4 and TRBJ2-7; 8 bases align to TRBD1. CDR3: CASSLAGQVSYEQYF. CDR3 coding DNA: TGTGCCAGCAGCTTGGCGGGACAGGTGTCCTACGAGCAGTACTTC.